A single sample gave rise to the 15 T cell receptor beta chains below, sequenced in a study of control samples from healthy donors and cancer patients. The assay was immunoSEQ multiplex PCR, and TCRdb's table has in-frame clones only and misses some. The profile shows some 13,000 clones, roughly 94% of them singletons. Sequencing was carried out using PBMCs. These receptors came from a man between 65 and 85 years old with head and neck cancer.

This chain's CDR3 is CASSPPGQGSYEQYF. CDR3 DNA: TGTGCCAGCAGCCCCCCGGGACAGGGTTCCTACGAGCAGTACTTC. The chain is built from TRBV5-4 and TRBJ2-7, with 9 bases that match TRBD1. Per germline, CDR1 SGHNT and CDR2 YYREEE (reference sequence). The CDR3 loop spans 15 amino acids. The V segment lost 4 bases and the J segment 1 base; nucleotides outside the gene matches: 6.

This rearrangement joins TRBV3-1 (or the pseudogene TRBV3-2) to TRBJ1-1; TRBD1 might be the D (6 bases). This CDR3 is built from 12 residues. CDR1 is LGHDT, CDR2 YNNKEL, per germline (reference sequence). V was shortened by 5 bases and J by 3 bases, with 7 bases between the two germline ends. CDR3: CASSKGDTEAFF. Written as DNA, the CDR3 is TGTGCCAGCAGCAAGGGGGACACTGAAGCTTTCTTT.

The chain employs TRBV2 and TRBJ2-6; either TRBD1 or TRBD2 may fit D (5 bases each). Germline V gene data show CDR1 as SNHLY and CDR2 as FYNNEI. V lost 2 bases, J lost 5 bases, and 10 bases lay in between. The length of the CDR3 is 15 residues. CDR3 region: CASSEQGVRANVLTF. The CDR3 DNA reads TGTGCCAGCAGTGAACAGGGAGTCAGGGCCAACGTCCTGACTTTC.

The J gene is TRBJ1-5, the V gene TRBV28, with 7 bases lining up with TRBD1. This CDR3 region has 15 residues. In germline, CDR1 is MDHEN, CDR2 SYDVKM. J was trimmed by 9 bases and V by 6 bases; bases with no gene match: 14. The DNA for the CDR3 is TGTGCCAGCAGCACACCAGAACAGGGGATGGGGCCCCAGCATTTT. Protein sequence: CASSTPEQGMGPQHF.

The J gene is TRBJ2-2, the V gene TRBV30; D is unresolved. Germline V gene data show CDR1 as GTSNPN and CDR2 as SVGIG (reference sequence). Trimming left V 2 bases short and J 6 bases short, with 4 bases between. The CDR3 consists of 11 residues. The DNA for the CDR3 is TGTGCCTGGAGTAACTCCGGGGAGCTGTTTTTT. It specifies CAWSNSGELFF.

The chain employs TRBV2 and TRBJ2-7, with D tentatively TRBD2 (6 bases). The CDR3 extends over 14 amino acids. Germline V CDR1 and CDR2: SNHLY, FYNNEI. The V end lost 5 bases, the J end lost 0 bases, and 11 bases lay between the germline ends. The CDR3 loop is CASSWRGPSYEQYF. The DNA for the CDR3 is TGTGCCAGCAGTTGGCGGGGACCCTCCTACGAGCAGTACTTC.

The chain links TRBV7-9 to TRBJ2-5; a weak D match, TRBD1 (6 bases). Trimming shortened V by 2 bases and J by 3 bases, and 10 bases separated the two germline ends. The CDR3 runs to 14 residues. Germline lookup yields CDR1 SEHNR and CDR2 FQNEAQ (reference sequence). The CDR3 nucleotides read TGTGCCAGCAGCTTAAGGGCAGGGGAAGAGACCCAGTACTTC. It translates to CASSLRAGEETQYF. Based on the CDR3 plus reference TRBV7-9 and TRBJ2-5, the full variable domain is DTGVSQNPRHKITKRGQNVTFRCDPISEHNRLYWYRQTLGQGPEFLTYFQNEAQLEKSRLLSDRFSAERPKGSFSTLEIQRTEQGDSAMYLCASSLRAGEETQYFGPGTRLLVL.

The chain uses TRBV5-6 and TRBJ1-3, with unresolved D. Trimming pared 4 bases from V and 2 bases from J, leaving 13 bases between. The CDR3 is made up of 15 amino acids. CDR1 is SGHDT, CDR2 YYEEEE, per germline. As DNA, the CDR3 is TGTGCCAGCAGCGTGGACTGGACGGCTGGAAACACCATATATTTT. Translating it yields CASSVDWTAGNTIYF.

The chain is built from TRBV10-3 and TRBJ2-7; D not resolved. The length of the CDR3 is 13 residues. In germline, CDR1 is ENHRY, CDR2 SYGVKD. V was shortened by 11 bases and J by 1 base, with 15 bases between the two germline ends. The CDR3 DNA reads as TGTGCCGCTGGCAATCGGTCTTCCTACGAGCAGTACTTC. This gives the protein CAAGNRSSYEQYF.

The rearrangement uses TRBV3-1 (or the pseudogene TRBV3-2) and TRBJ1-3; D not resolved. This CDR3 comprises 14 residues. Trimming removed 0 bases from V and 0 bases from J, with 3 bases in between. Per germline, CDR1 LGHDT and CDR2 YNNKEL (reference sequence). CDR3 region: CASSQEGSGNTIYF. In DNA form, the CDR3 reads TGTGCCAGCAGCCAAGAGGGCTCTGGAAACACCATATATTTT.

The chain has TRBV11-2 and TRBJ2-2; D gene ambiguous. Trimming cost V 2 bases and J 1 base, with 11 bases left between them. The CDR3 is 16 amino acids. Germline CDR1 reads SGHAT; CDR2 reads FQNNGV. The chain's CDR3 is CASSLSWAENTGELFF. In DNA form, the CDR3 reads TGTGCCAGCAGCTTAAGTTGGGCAGAGAACACCGGGGAGCTGTTTTTT.

The chain has TRBV2 and TRBJ2-5, with TRBD2 as a possible D gene (6 bases). Germline V CDR1 and CDR2: SNHLY, FYNNEI. This CDR3 contains 14 residues. Trimming took off 4 bases at V and 5 bases at J, with 14 bases between the two ends. The CDR3 sequence is CASSVLASGETQYF. For the CDR3, the DNA is TGTGCCAGCAGTGTACTAGCCTCCGGGGAGACCCAGTACTTC.

This chain uses TRBV13 with TRBJ2-3; 8 bases are shared with TRBD2. The CDR3 totals 17 residues. Per the germline V gene, CDR1 is PRHDT and CDR2 is FYEKMQ (reference sequence). The trim removed 5 bases at V and 4 bases at J, leaving 14 bases unmatched. The DNA for the CDR3 is TGTGCCAGCAGCCCCGCCGGGGGGGGGCTTTCAGCAGATACGCAGTATTTT. It encodes CASSPAGGGLSADTQYF.

This chain joins TRBV29-1 and TRBJ2-1; D is uncertain. Trimming took off 6 bases at V and 9 bases at J, with 15 bases between the two ends. The V gene's germline CDR1 is SQVTM and CDR2 ANQGSEA. This CDR3 has 12 amino acids. Here the CDR3 reads CSVAILGFEQFF. In DNA, the CDR3 is TGCAGCGTGGCCATACTCGGCTTTGAGCAGTTCTTC.

The chain couples TRBV13 to TRBJ2-5; the D is unclear. This CDR3 contains 18 residues. Trimming cost V 4 bases and J 0 bases, with 21 bases left between them. CDR1 is PRHDT and CDR2 is FYEKMQ in the germline V gene (reference sequence). In DNA, the CDR3 is TGTGCCAGCAGCTCTTCGATCCGGCCAGTTGCGGACCAAGAGACCCAGTACTTC. Its protein is CASSSSIRPVADQETQYF.